The clone carrying this TCR beta chain was detected many times. Its antigen is as yet unknown. At one end the junction does not follow the germline gene, possibly because of a read error. The data are from a study of breast tumors, draining lymph nodes, adjacent tissues. Whole-study results and caveats: Tumor TCR diversity was below lymph nodes but above nontumor tissue. Data fit most tumor T cells coming from lymph node, expanding in tumor.

This CDR3 is built from 15 residues. Germline V gives CDR1 SGHVS, CDR2 FQNEAQ. Breast cancer patients provided tissue from their axillary draining lymph nodes. MiXCR, run by TCRdb on the multiplex PCR reads, gives a single entry per CDR3 protein. The repertoire holds 150,000 to 200,000 distinct CDR3 sequences, with 30% to 40% as singletons. The sequencing sample was made of axillary lymph node tissue. This receptor was taken from a female donor with breast cancer. Some clones in this sample may be carry-over from other donors' samples. J is TRBJ1-2 and V is TRBV7-8; D is possibly TRBD1 (5 bases). CDR3 in amino acids: CASSLAGGDSGGYPF. DNA of the CDR3: TGTGCCAGCAGCTTAGCCGGGGGGGATTCTGGTGGCTACCCCTTC.